This T cell receptor beta chain is from a study of cytomegalovirus exposure and HLA in healthy donors. This CDR3 comprises 14 residues. Germline lookup yields CDR1 MDHEN and CDR2 SYDVKM. J was trimmed by 3 bases and V by 5 bases; bases with no gene match: 3. On this clone: Its antigen is not identified.

Primers for the PCR totalled 60 Vbeta and 13 Jbeta. Generated by immunoSEQ multiplex PCR, the TCRdb table keeps only in-frame clones and is missing some. The sample has 150,000 to 200,000 clones; 80% to 85% are singletons. Regarding donors, all were healthy bone marrow donors. Study-wide results and caveats: Sequencing artifact likely explains a cluster of highly shared sequence variants. For most TCR sequences rarity was the rule, although some public TCRs occurred in many donors.

This clonotype was sampled from a boy younger than 18 in good health and CMV-seronegative. The chain combines TRBV28 with TRBJ2-2; 7 nucleotides line up with TRBD1. Specimen: PBMCs. Here the CDR3 DNA reads TGTGCCAGCAGTCCCGGGACAGACACCGGGGAGCTGTTTTTT. Protein sequence: CASSPGTDTGELFF.